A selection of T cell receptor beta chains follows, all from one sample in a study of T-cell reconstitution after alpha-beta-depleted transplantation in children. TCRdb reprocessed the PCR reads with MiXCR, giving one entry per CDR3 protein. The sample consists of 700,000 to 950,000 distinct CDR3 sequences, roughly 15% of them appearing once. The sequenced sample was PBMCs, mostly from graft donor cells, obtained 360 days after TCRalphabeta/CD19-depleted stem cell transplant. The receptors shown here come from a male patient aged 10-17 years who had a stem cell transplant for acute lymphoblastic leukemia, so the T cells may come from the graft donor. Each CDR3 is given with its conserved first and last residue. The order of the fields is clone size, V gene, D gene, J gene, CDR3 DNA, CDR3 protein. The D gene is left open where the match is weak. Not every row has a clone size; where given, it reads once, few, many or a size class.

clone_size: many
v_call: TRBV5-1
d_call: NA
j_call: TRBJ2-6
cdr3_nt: TGCGCCAGCAGCTTGAATAGGGTAAATGGGGCCAACGTCCTGACTTTC
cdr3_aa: CASSLNRVNGANVLTF

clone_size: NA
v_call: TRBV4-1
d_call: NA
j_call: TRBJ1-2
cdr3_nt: TGCGCCAGCAGCCAAGATTATGGCAGGGCTAACTATGGCTACACCTTC
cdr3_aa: CASSQDYGRANYGYTF

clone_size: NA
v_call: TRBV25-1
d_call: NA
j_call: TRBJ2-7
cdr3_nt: TGTGCCAGCAGTGAAGGAGGGTACAGTTCCTACGAGCAGTACTTC
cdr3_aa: CASSEGGYSSYEQYF

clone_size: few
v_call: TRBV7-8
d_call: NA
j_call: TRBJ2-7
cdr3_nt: TGTGCCAGCAGCTTATACGGTCGTAGCCACGAGCAGTACTTC
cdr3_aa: CASSLYGRSHEQYF

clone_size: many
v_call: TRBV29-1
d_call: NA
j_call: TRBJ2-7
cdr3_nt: TGCAGCGTTGAAGGGCTAGAAGGCTCCTACGAGCAGTACTTC
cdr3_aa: CSVEGLEGSYEQYF

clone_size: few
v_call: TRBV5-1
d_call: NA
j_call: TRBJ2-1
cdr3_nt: TGCGCCAGCAGCTCCAGTCAGTACCCACAGGCTCATGAGCAGTTCTTC
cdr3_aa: CASSSSQYPQAHEQFF

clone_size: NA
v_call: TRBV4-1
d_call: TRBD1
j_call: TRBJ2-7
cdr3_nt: TGCGCCAGCAGCCATACCGGGACAGGGGCTTCCTACGAGCAGTACTTC
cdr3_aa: CASSHTGTGASYEQYF

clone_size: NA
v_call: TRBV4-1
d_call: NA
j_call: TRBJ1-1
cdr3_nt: TGCGCCAGCAGCCAAGTTTCGTCGGAAACTGAAGCTTTCTTT
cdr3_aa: CASSQVSSETEAFF

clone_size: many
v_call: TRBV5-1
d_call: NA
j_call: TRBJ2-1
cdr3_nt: TGCGCCAGCTCGCAATTGGCCGGCCCCACTGCCTACAATGAGCAGTTCTTC
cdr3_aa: CASSQLAGPTAYNEQFF

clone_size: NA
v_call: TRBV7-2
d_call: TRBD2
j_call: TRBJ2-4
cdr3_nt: TGTGCCAGCAGCCCCGGTGGGCTAGCGGGAGCCAAAAACATTCAGTACTTC
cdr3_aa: CASSPGGLAGAKNIQYF

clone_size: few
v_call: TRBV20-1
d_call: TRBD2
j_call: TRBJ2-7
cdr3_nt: TGCAGTGCTAGATGGGGCGGGAGCCCCTTTTTC
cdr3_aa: CSARWGGSPFF

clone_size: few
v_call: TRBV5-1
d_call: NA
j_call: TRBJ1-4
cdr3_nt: TGCGCCAGCAGCCCTCCCTCCCAGAGTGAAAAACTGTTTTTT
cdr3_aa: CASSPPSQSEKLFF

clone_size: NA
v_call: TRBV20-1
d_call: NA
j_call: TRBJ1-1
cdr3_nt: TGCAGTGCTAGAGGTACCAGGTCCACTGAAGCTTTCTTT
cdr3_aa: CSARGTRSTEAFF

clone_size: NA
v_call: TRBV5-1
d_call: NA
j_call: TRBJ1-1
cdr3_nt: TGCGCCAGCAGCTGGGCCCCTGAAGCTTTCTTT
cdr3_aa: CASSWAPEAFF

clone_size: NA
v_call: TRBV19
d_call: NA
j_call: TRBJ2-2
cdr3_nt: TGTGCCAGTAACCGACGACTAGCCGGGGAGCTGTTTTTT
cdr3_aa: CASNRRLAGELFF

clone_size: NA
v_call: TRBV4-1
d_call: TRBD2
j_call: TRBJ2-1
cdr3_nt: TGCGCCAGCAGCCAAGGTCTACTAGCGGGAGGCCGGGCGGGTGAGCAGTTCTTC
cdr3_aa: CASSQGLLAGGRAGEQFF

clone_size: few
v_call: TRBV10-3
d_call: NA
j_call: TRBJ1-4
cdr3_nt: TGTGCCATCGCAGGGACGGGGGAAAAACTGTTTTTT
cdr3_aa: CAIAGTGEKLFF

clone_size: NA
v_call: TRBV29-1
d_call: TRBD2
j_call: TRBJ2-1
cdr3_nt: TGCAGCTCCGAAGGGGTAGCGGGGAGCAATGAGCAGTTCTTC
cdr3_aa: CSSEGVAGSNEQFF

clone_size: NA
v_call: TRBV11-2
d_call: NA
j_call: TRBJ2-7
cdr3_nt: TGTGCCAGCAGCCACACTTGGGACTTCAACTTC
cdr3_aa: CASSHTWDFNF

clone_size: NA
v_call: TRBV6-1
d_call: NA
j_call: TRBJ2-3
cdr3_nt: TGTGCCTCGGGGAGAGCGGATAGCACAGATACGCAGTATTTT
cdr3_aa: CASGRADSTDTQYF

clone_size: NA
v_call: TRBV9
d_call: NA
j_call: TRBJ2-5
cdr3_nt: TGTGCCAGCAGCGACAGCGTTGTGGAGACCCAGTACTTC
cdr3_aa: CASSDSVVETQYF

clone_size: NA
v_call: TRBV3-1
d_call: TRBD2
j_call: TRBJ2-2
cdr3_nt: TGTGCCAGCCTAGCGGGAGCCGGGGAGCTGTTTTTT
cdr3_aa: CASLAGAGELFF

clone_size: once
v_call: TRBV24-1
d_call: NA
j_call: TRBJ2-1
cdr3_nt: TGTGCCACCAGTGGCTCCACTCTCGGGGGCTCCTACAATGAGCAGTTCTTC
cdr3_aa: CATSGSTLGGSYNEQFF

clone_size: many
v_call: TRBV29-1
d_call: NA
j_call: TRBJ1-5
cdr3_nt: TGCAGCGTTGAAGATGGGGCAGATAGCAATCAGCCCCAGCATTTT
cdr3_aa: CSVEDGADSNQPQHF

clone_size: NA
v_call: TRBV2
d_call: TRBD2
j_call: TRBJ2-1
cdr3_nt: TGTGCCAGCGGACTAGCGGGAGTGATCTACAATGAGCAGTTCTTC
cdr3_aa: CASGLAGVIYNEQFF

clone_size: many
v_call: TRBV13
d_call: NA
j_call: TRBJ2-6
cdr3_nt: TGTGCCAGCAGCTTAAGGGCCAACGTCCTGACTTTC
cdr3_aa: CASSLRANVLTF

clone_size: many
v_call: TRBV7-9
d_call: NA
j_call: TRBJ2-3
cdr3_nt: TGTGCCAGCAGCTTAACGCAGGGTCGAGAAGATACGCAGTATTTT
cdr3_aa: CASSLTQGREDTQYF

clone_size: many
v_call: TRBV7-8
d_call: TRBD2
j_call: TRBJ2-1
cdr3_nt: TGTGCCAGCAGCTTATCTAGCGGGAATGGTGTCAATGAGCAGTTCTTC
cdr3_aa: CASSLSSGNGVNEQFF

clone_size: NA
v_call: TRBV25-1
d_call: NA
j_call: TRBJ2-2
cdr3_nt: TGTGCCAGCAGTGAATATCGGCTAGATTTTGCCGGGGAGCTGTTTTTT
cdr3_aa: CASSEYRLDFAGELFF

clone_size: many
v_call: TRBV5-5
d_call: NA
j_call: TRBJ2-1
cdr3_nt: TGTGCCAGCAGCTTGGCCGTACGGGGCTCCTACAATGAGCAGTTCTTC
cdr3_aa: CASSLAVRGSYNEQFF

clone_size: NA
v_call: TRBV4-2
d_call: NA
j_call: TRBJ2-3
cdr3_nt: TGTGCCAGCAGCCCGGGGGAGACTAGGACAGATACGCAGTATTTT
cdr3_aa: CASSPGETRTDTQYF

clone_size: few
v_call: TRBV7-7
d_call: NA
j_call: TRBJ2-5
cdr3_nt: TGTGCCAGCAGCTCAGGGGGGAAACAAGAGACCCAGTACTTC
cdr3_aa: CASSSGGKQETQYF

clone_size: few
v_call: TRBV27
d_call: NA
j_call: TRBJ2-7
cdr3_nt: TGTGCCAGCAGTTTTGCGCGGGGATACTACGAGCAGTACTTC
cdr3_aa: CASSFARGYYEQYF

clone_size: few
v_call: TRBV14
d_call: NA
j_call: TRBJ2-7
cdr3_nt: TGTGCCAGCAGGAGCAGTCCGCTTTACGAGCAGTACTTC
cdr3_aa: CASRSSPLYEQYF

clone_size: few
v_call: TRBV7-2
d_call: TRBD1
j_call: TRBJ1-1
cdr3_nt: TGTGCCAGCAGCGACCAGGACAGGGGGCGAAGGAACACTGAAGCTTTCTTT
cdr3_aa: CASSDQDRGRRNTEAFF

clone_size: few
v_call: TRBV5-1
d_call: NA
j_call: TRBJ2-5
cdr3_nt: TGCGCCAGCAGCAACAAGGGAGGGACAGGAGGCGAGACCCAGTACTTC
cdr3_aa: CASSNKGGTGGETQYF

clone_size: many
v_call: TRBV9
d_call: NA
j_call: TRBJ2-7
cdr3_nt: TGTGCCAGCAGCGTAGGGCGAGGGACTTTAGGGGAGCAGTACTTC
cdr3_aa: CASSVGRGTLGEQYF

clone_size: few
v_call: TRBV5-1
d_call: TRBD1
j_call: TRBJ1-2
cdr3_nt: TGCGCCAGCAGAAGGCGGGACAGGTCTAACTATGGCTACACCTTC
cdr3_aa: CASRRRDRSNYGYTF

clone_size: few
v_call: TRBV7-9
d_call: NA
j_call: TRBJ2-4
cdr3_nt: TGTGCCAGCAGCTTGGGTAGGGTATTCGGCAAAAACATTCAGTACTTC
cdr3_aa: CASSLGRVFGKNIQYF

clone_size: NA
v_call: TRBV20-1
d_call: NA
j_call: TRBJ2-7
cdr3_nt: TGCAGTGCTAGCCCGGGACCCTTAAACTACGAGCAGTACTTC
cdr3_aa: CSASPGPLNYEQYF

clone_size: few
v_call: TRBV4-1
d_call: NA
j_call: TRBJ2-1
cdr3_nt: TGCGCCAGCAGCCTTGGAACACGCTCAACATACAATGAGCAGTTCTTC
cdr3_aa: CASSLGTRSTYNEQFF

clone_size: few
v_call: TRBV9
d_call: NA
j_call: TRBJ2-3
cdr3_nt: TGTGCCAGCAGACCCCCCGGGGCGGGAAGCACAGATACGCAGTATTTT
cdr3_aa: CASRPPGAGSTDTQYF

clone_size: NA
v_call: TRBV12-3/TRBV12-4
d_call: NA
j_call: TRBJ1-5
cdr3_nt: TGTGCCACGTCCCAACAGCACAATCAGCCCCAGCATTTT
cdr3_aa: CATSQQHNQPQHF

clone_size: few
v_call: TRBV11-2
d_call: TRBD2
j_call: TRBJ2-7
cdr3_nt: TGTGCCAGCAGCCACGGGACTAGCCTAGGGTACGAGCAGTACTTC
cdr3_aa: CASSHGTSLGYEQYF

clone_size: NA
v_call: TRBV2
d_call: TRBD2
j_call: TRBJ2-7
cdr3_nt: TGTGCCAGCGGACGGGAGGTGTCCAACGAGCAGTACTTC
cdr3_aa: CASGREVSNEQYF

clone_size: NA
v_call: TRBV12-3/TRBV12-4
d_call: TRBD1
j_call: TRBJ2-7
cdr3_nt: TGTGCCAGCAGTTTAGCGCAGGGGGCCGAGCAGTACTTC
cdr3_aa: CASSLAQGAEQYF

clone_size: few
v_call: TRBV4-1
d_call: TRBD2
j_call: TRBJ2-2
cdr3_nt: TGCGCCAGCAGCCATAGACTAGCGGTATCGAACACCGGGGAGCTGTTTTTT
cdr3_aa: CASSHRLAVSNTGELFF

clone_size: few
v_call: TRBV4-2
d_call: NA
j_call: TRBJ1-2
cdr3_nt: TGTGCCAGCAGGGCGATCTTCTATGGCTACACCTTC
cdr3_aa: CASRAIFYGYTF

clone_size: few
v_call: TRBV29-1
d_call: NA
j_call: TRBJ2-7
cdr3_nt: TGCAGCGTGACCGGGACACTTTCTTACGAGCAGTACTTC
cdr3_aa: CSVTGTLSYEQYF

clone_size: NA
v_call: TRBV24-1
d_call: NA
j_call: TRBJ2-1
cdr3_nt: TGTGCCACCAGTGGACTCAGGGGTGGTGAGCAGTTCTTC
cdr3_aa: CATSGLRGGEQFF

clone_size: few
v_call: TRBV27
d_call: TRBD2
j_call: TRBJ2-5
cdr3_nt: TGTGCCAGCAGTACCTGGACTAGCGGGAAGGGTGAGACCCAGTACTTC
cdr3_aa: CASSTWTSGKGETQYF

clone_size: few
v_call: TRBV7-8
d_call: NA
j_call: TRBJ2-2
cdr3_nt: TGTGCCAGCAGCTTAGAAACCGGGGCCGGGGAGCTGTTTTTT
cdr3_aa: CASSLETGAGELFF

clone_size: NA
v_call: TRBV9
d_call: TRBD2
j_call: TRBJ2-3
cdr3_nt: TGTGCCAGCAGCCGCGGCCAATGGTCGACTAGCGGGAGCTATACGCAGTATTTT
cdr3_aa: CASSRGQWSTSGSYTQYF

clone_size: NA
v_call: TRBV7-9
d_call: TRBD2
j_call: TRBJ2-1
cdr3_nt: TGTGCCAGCAGCTTCCCGGGACTAGCATCGGATTTCGGTGAGCAGTTCTTC
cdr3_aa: CASSFPGLASDFGEQFF

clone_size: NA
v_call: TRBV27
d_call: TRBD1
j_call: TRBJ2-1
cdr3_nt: TGTGCCAGCAGTCCGCTGGACAGGGCACATGAGCAGTTCTTC
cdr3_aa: CASSPLDRAHEQFF